A single T cell receptor (beta chain) is shown here with its context. What it binds is not known. This entry is derived from a study of T cell responses to AZD1222 COVID-19 vaccine. Trimming took off 0 bases at V and 3 bases at J, with 12 bases between the two ends. The CDR3 runs 16 residues. Germline V CDR1 and CDR2: LGHNA, YSLEER. This table comes from immunoSEQ multiplex PCR, and its TCRdb copy is limited to in-frame clones, with some not included. Among tens of thousands of clones listed, around 90% were seen once. Findings of the study overall: The donor group comprised mostly white British people and more females; the analysis possibly underestimated clonal diversity.

This specimen consisted of peripheral blood, obtained on day 0 of AZD1222 vaccination. The TCR comes from an adult in good health. The chain employs TRBV4-3 and TRBJ1-5, with D maybe TRBD1 (6 bases). As DNA, the CDR3 is TGCGCCAGCAGCCAAGAAGGGGGAGGCAACAATCAGCCCCAGCATTTT. Its translation: CASSQEGGGNNQPQHF.